Listed here are 32 T cell receptor delta chains from one sample, sequenced in a study of Vδ1+ human thymocytes. The study, taken as a whole, reports: Highly polyclonal TRG and TRD repertoires with Gaussian CDR3 length distributions appeared in thymus.

The template was reverse-transcribed extracted RNA. Multiplex PCR used pooled V-gene forward primers and a constant-region reverse primer to amplify CDR3s. TCRdb fed the multiplex PCR reads to CATT. The table lists about 58,000 delta-chain clones, more than 13% of them singletons. For these TCRs, the target antigens are not known. Input material: Vdelta1+ gamma-delta thymocytes from the thymus. Indicated subset: FACS-sorted CD3+ TCRalphabeta- TCRVdelta1+ TCRVdelta2- thymocytes. Receptors originate from a girl under two years old who had congenital heart surgery.

This clone was counted a few times. The chain employs TRDV1 and TRDJ1, with TRDD3 matching over 8 bases. V was clipped by 0 bases and J by 4 bases; unmatched bases: 10. The germline CDR1 and CDR2 sequences are TSWWSYY and QGS. This CDR3 has 17 amino acids. Written as DNA, the CDR3 is TGTGCTCTTGGGGAACTCCTCCTACGGGGATACCTCGATAAACTCATCTTT. Translating gives CALGELLLRGYLDKLIF.

The chain couples TRDV1 to TRDJ1; TRDD3 matches at 10 bases. In germline, CDR1 is TSWWSYY, CDR2 QGS. There are 21 residues in the CDR3. The junction had 21 bases not matched to a gene; V was cut back by 2 bases and J by 3 bases. CDR3 coding DNA: TGTGCTCTTGGGGAATTGGTATCTTTCTACGGTTATGGGGGATACCCCGATAAACTCATCTTT. Residues: CALGELVSFYGYGGYPDKLIF.

The chain joins TRDV1 to TRDJ1, with TRDD3 matching over 9 bases. Germline lookup yields CDR1 TSWWSYY and CDR2 QGS. J lost 11 bases, V lost 2 bases, and 12 bases had no gene match. This CDR3 region has 15 residues. The CDR3 DNA reads TGTGCTCTTGGGGAAGGAATTGGGGGATATCAAAACCTCATCTTT. Amino acid sequence: CALGEGIGGYQNLIF.

The chain uses TRDV1 and TRDJ1; D is tentatively TRDD2 or TRDD3 (5 bases each). Trimming removed 2 bases at V and 0 bases at J, with 28 bases between. This CDR3 is 21 amino acids long. CDR1 and CDR2 (germline): TSWWSYY, QGS. CDR3 amino acids: CALGESILVVWGSLYTDKLIF. CDR3 coding DNA: TGTGCTCTTGGGGAAAGCATCCTAGTGGTATGGGGTAGTCTGTACACCGATAAACTCATCTTT.

The chain employs TRDV1 and TRDJ1, with TRDD3 matching over 7 bases. The junction had 23 bases not matched to a gene; V was cut back by 4 bases and J by 3 bases. Per the germline V gene, CDR1 is TSWWSYY and CDR2 is QGS. The CDR3 extends over 20 amino acids. For the CDR3, the DNA is TGTGCTCTTGGGGTCAAGGGGGCCTTGGTTAGAGGGGGATCCCCCGATAAACTCATCTTT. It yields the protein CALGVKGALVRGGSPDKLIF.

The rearrangement uses TRDV1 and TRDJ1; TRDD3 agrees at 8 bases. Germline CDR1 is TSWWSYY and CDR2 is QGS. V lost 4 bases, J lost 3 bases, and 16 bases stayed unmatched. This CDR3 is built from 18 residues. The CDR3 DNA is TGTGCTCTTGGGGTTAAGGTGGAGGGGGGATATCCCGCCGATAAACTCATCTTT. Its translation: CALGVKVEGGYPADKLIF.

A few counts support this clone. The chain is built from TRDV1 and TRDJ1, with 9 bases fitting TRDD3. The V segment lost 0 bases and the J segment 4 bases; nucleotides outside the gene matches: 21. Germline V gene sequence: CDR1 TSWWSYY, CDR2 QGS. The CDR3 loop spans 21 amino acids. The CDR3 reads CALGELVDYWGTYLGIDKLIF. CDR3 DNA sequence: TGTGCTCTTGGGGAACTAGTCGATTACTGGGGGACTTATCTGGGGATCGATAAACTCATCTTT.

Regarding this clone: Other DNA sequences in this sample translate to the same CDR3. The J gene is TRDJ1, the V gene TRDV2, with a possible D match to TRDD3 (6 bases). The V and J ends lost 0 bases and 0 bases respectively, with 19 bases between them. The germline V gene has CDR1 GEAIGNYY and CDR2 EKD. This CDR3 region has 18 residues. The CDR3 DNA sequence: TGTGCCTGTGACACCGATGTTCATTGGGGGTCGTACACCGATAAACTCATCTTT. Amino acid sequence: CACDTDVHWGSYTDKLIF.

The gene calls are TRDV1 and TRDJ1; TRDD3 aligns across 12 bases. The CDR3 has 17 residues. Trimming cost V 2 bases and J 11 bases; bases outside gene matches: 15. Germline V CDR1 and CDR2: TSWWSYY, QGS. CDR3 protein: CALGEGSKPGGYVVLIF. Here the CDR3 DNA reads TGTGCTCTTGGGGAAGGTTCTAAGCCTGGGGGATACGTCGTGCTCATCTTT.

Ten or more counts support this clone. Other nucleotide sequences in the sample specify the same CDR3. The V gene is TRDV2, the J gene TRDJ1, with 13 positions matching TRDD3. CDR1 is GEAIGNYY, CDR2 EKD, per germline. The V and J ends lost 6 bases and 10 bases, in that order; junction bases with no gene match: 7. The CDR3 is 13 amino acids. CDR3 residues: CACLYWGIRRLIF. The CDR3 region has the DNA TGTGCCTGTCTGTACTGGGGGATACGAAGACTCATCTTT.

The V gene is TRDV1, the J gene TRDJ1, with 8 bases lining up with TRDD3. CDR3 length: 23 amino acids. The germline CDR1 and CDR2 sequences are TSWWSYY and QGS. After removal of 2 bases from V and 6 bases from J, the junction contained 32 bases not matched to a gene. DNA of the CDR3: TGTGCTCTTGGGGAATCTCGTCTCGCTCTCCTACTGGGGGTTACAAGCTGTCACAATAAACTCATCTTT. Its translation is CALGESRLALLLGVTSCHNKLIF.

Worth noting for this clone: It is unclear where the CDR3 begins or ends on the DNA, so no DNA is shown, and the CDR3 is as TCRdb lists it. The genes are TRDV1 and TRDJ1; the table's TRDD3 call for D was not verified on the DNA. Ends included, the CDR3 has 17 residues. The germline V gene has CDR1 TSWWSYY and CDR2 QGS. CDR3 protein: CALGDWGTSDYTDKLIF.

V is TRDV1 and J is TRDJ1, with TRDD3 matching over 12 bases. The V gene end was trimmed by 0 bases and the J gene end by 0 bases; junction bases not matched to a gene: 17. CDR3 size: 22 residues. The germline CDR1 and CDR2 sequences are TSWWSYY and QGS. The CDR3 region is CALGELTFPLLGDTMYTDKLIF. DNA for the CDR3: TGTGCTCTTGGGGAACTTACATTTCCCTTACTGGGGGATACAATGTACACCGATAAACTCATCTTT.

This clone was counted a single time. The gene calls are TRDV1 and TRDJ1; D remains unclear. V lost 2 bases to trimming and J lost 0 bases, with 31 bases between them. Germline V gives CDR1 TSWWSYY, CDR2 QGS. The CDR3 is 22 amino acids. The CDR3 DNA reads as TGTGCTCTTGGGGAAGAGGCCTATCCCGTACTCTTCAACGTCGTCCACACCGATAAACTCATCTTT. Protein product: CALGEEAYPVLFNVVHTDKLIF.

V gene TRDV1 combines with J gene TRDJ1; TRDD3 matches 7 bases. Looked up from germline, CDR1 is TSWWSYY and CDR2 is QGS. This CDR3 spans 18 amino acids. Trimming cost V 0 bases and J 5 bases; bases outside gene matches: 15. In DNA form, the CDR3 reads TGTGCTCTTGGGGAACTAACCCTACGGCGGGGGGATGGGGATAAACTCATCTTT. As protein: CALGELTLRRGDGDKLIF.

This clone was observed a few times. The rearrangement links TRDV1 to TRDJ1, with TRDD3 matching 10 bases. This CDR3 is built from 23 residues. V shed 2 bases, J shed 0 bases, and the junction held 24 bases outside the gene matches. Germline CDR1 and CDR2: TSWWSYY and QGS. The CDR3 DNA reads as TGTGCTCTTGGGGAAGACAGTATCCTACCCCCCGTACTGGGGGATGAGTACACCGATAAACTCATCTTT. Protein: CALGEDSILPPVLGDEYTDKLIF.

This clone was counted only a few times. The chain carries TRDV1 and TRDJ1, with D unclear. Germline values: CDR1 TSWWSYY, CDR2 QGS. The CDR3 is 15 residues long. V was pared by 8 bases and J by 0 bases, with 16 bases between. This CDR3 reads CALKPGVRYTDKLIF. CDR3 DNA: TGTGCTCTTAAGCCAGGGGTGAGGTACACCGATAAACTCATCTTT.

V usage is TRDV1 and J usage is TRDJ1; 9 nucleotides align to TRDD3. Germline loops: CDR1 TSWWSYY, CDR2 QGS. V gave up 1 base and J gave up 0 bases; unmatched junction bases: 18. The CDR3 totals 21 residues. CDR3 coding DNA: TGTGCTCTTGGGGAACCCAAACCCCTACGCACTACTGGGGGAAACACCGATAAACTCATCTTT. Translated: CALGEPKPLRTTGGNTDKLIF.

This clone was seen a few times. The chain carries TRDV1 and TRDJ1; D possibly corresponds to TRDD3 (5 bases). The CDR3 sequence is 21 residues long. The germline CDR1 and CDR2 sequences are TSWWSYY and QGS. V lost 4 bases and J lost 0, with 30 bases in between. The CDR3 region has the DNA TGTGCTCTTGGGGGGACAACCCCTAGGATCGTAGGGGACCATGACACCGATAAACTCATCTTT. Its translation is CALGGTTPRIVGDHDTDKLIF.

The chain couples TRDV1 to TRDJ1; TRDD3 matches at 8 bases. The V gene end was trimmed by 3 bases and the J gene end by 2 bases; junction bases not matched to a gene: 17. This CDR3 comprises 19 residues. Germline V CDR1 and CDR2: TSWWSYY, QGS. Here the CDR3 DNA reads TGTGCTCTTGGGGATACCCTCTACGCTAATCTGGGGGAAACCGATAAACTCATCTTT. Protein sequence: CALGDTLYANLGETDKLIF.

The V and J genes are TRDV1 and TRDJ1, with 12 bases identical to TRDD3. The V gene end was trimmed by 6 bases and the J gene end by 8 bases; junction bases not matched to a gene: 25. Germline V gives CDR1 TSWWSYY, CDR2 QGS. The CDR3 consists of 20 residues. CDR3 in DNA: TGTGCTCTTGGTCCTCACCCTTTCCCACACAATTCTGGGGGATACGCCAAACTCATCTTT. Protein: CALGPHPFPHNSGGYAKLIF.

This clone was seen only a few times. V is TRDV1 and J is TRDJ1; D is perhaps TRDD3 (5 bases). The CDR3 spans 21 residues. V was clipped by 3 bases and J by 4 bases, with 33 bases between them. Germline-derived CDR1 and CDR2 are TSWWSYY and QGS. The chain's CDR3 is CALGERSGHTRTRVVVDKLIF. Written as DNA, the CDR3 is TGTGCTCTTGGGGAGCGTTCCGGACATACGAGGACGCGGGTCGTAGTCGATAAACTCATCTTT.

The chain recombines TRDV1 with TRDJ1; D possibly corresponds to TRDD3 (6 bases). Trimming cost V 3 bases and J 0 bases, with 20 bases left between them. The CDR3 loop spans 18 amino acids. Per germline, CDR1 TSWWSYY and CDR2 QGS. This chain's CDR3 is CALGEVIYWGVYTDKLIF. The CDR3 DNA reads as TGTGCTCTTGGGGAGGTCATTTATTGGGGGGTGTACACCGATAAACTCATCTTT.

This clone showed up just a few times. The chain uses TRDV1 and TRDJ1; TRDD3 matches 11 bases. The CDR3 is 24 residues long. The germline gives CDR1 TSWWSYY, CDR2 QGS. Trimming took 0 bases from V and 0 from J; bases not matched to a gene: 24. CDR3 coding DNA: TGTGCTCTTGGGGAACTTAACTGCCCCCTTCTTCACTGGGGGATATCCATCTACACCGATAAACTCATCTTT. Translation: CALGELNCPLLHWGISIYTDKLIF.

The chain uses TRDV1 and TRDJ1, with D perhaps TRDD3 (6 bases). Germline assignment: CDR1 TSWWSYY and CDR2 QGS. V shed 5 bases and J shed 3 bases, with 28 bases lying between them. CDR3 length: 19 amino acids. The CDR3, as DNA: TGTGCTCTTGGGAAGACACCACGACGTACTGGGTTCGCGTCCGATAAACTCATCTTT. Its protein is CALGKTPRRTGFASDKLIF.

This sequence joins TRDV1 and TRDJ1; 9 bases fit TRDD3. The germline V gene encodes CDR1 TSWWSYY and CDR2 QGS. V gave up 0 bases and J gave up 0 bases; unmatched junction bases: 8. This CDR3 has 18 amino acids. The CDR3 is CALGELPRGIPYTDKLIF. The DNA of the CDR3 is TGTGCTCTTGGGGAACTTCCCAGGGGGATACCCTACACCGATAAACTCATCTTT.

V and J are TRDV1 and TRDJ1; TRDD3 matches 8 bases. V lost 5 bases, J lost 1 base, and 15 bases stayed unmatched. The CDR3 runs to 18 residues. The V gene's germline CDR1 is TSWWSYY and CDR2 QGS. CDR3: CALGKPLRSTGGTDKLIF. The CDR3 DNA reads as TGTGCTCTTGGGAAACCCCTTCGCAGTACTGGGGGCACCGATAAACTCATCTTT.

The table lists this clone with a few counts. The gene calls are TRDV1 and TRDJ1, with 10 bases fitting TRDD3. Germline values: CDR1 TSWWSYY, CDR2 QGS. This CDR3 has 18 residues. With 3 bases clipped from V and 3 bases from J, the junction kept 13 bases outside the gene matches. CDR3 residues: CALGDNSYGGYGADKLIF. The CDR3 DNA reads as TGTGCTCTTGGGGACAATTCCTACGGGGGATACGGGGCCGATAAACTCATCTTT.

The chain is built from TRDV1 and TRDJ1; perhaps TRDD3 as D (6 bases). V dropped 2 bases and J dropped 3 bases, with 13 bases sitting between them. Germline V gene lookup returns CDR1 TSWWSYY and CDR2 QGS. This CDR3 spans 15 amino acids. The CDR3 reads CALGEGAGISDKLIF. The CDR3 coding sequence is TGTGCTCTTGGGGAAGGCGCGGGGATCTCCGATAAACTCATCTTT.

V gene TRDV1 combines with J gene TRDJ1, with 7 bases matching TRDD2. The CDR3 has 20 residues. Germline V gives CDR1 TSWWSYY, CDR2 QGS. J lost 3 bases, V lost 4 bases, and 23 bases had no gene match. CDR3 residues: CALGVPSSLPGGPRADKLIF. For the CDR3, the DNA is TGTGCTCTTGGGGTACCTTCCTCCCTCCCCGGGGGCCCCCGGGCCGATAAACTCATCTTT.

In this sample, this clone turned up a few times. V usage is TRDV3 and J usage is TRDJ1, with 9 bases matching TRDD3. Germline CDR1 and CDR2: TVYSNPD and GDNSRS (reference sequence). The CDR3 consists of 14 residues. The junction had 13 bases not matched to a gene; V was cut back by 5 bases and J by 6 bases. CDR3 in amino acids: CAPYSYWGSYKLIF. For the CDR3, the DNA is TGTGCCCCGTATTCCTACTGGGGGAGTTATAAACTCATCTTT.

There are a few counts of this clone. V and J are TRDV1 and TRDJ1, with 13 bases lining up with TRDD3. Germline V gene sequence: CDR1 TSWWSYY, CDR2 QGS. The length of the CDR3 is 23 residues. V lost 0 bases, J lost 0 bases, and 19 bases stayed unmatched. CDR3 protein: CALGELSRTFRTGGYANTDKLIF. The DNA of the CDR3 is TGTGCTCTTGGGGAACTTAGTCGTACCTTCCGAACTGGGGGATACGCTAACACCGATAAACTCATCTTT.